Listed below are T cell receptor beta chains from one sample, sequenced in a study of T-cell memory formation after mild COVID-19. In TCRdb, the 5' RACE reads were re-called with MiXCR into one record per CDR3 protein. The sample consists of 200,000 or so distinct CDR3 sequences, about 18% of them appearing once. Sequenced: PBMCs or a T cell subset sorted from them (not recorded which). The origin of the receptors is an adult woman who had mild COVID-19 (a few samples of this study predate the infection). Cell type and time point are not known. The conserved cysteine and the conserved F or W are not part of the CDR3 here. Fields, in order: clone size, J gene, V gene, CDR3 protein. Where a row states a size, it is once, few, many or the class of an expanded clone; other rows omit it.

size: many; J: TRBJ1-4; V: TRBV20-1; CDR3: SALSTTTNEKLF
size: NA; J: TRBJ2-2; V: TRBV30; CDR3: AWSPGSWAGELF
size: few; J: TRBJ2-5; V: TRBV6-1; CDR3: ASSWTSGGQETQY
size: NA; J: TRBJ1-1; V: TRBV7-9; CDR3: ASAHRGEEAF
size: many; J: TRBJ2-7; V: TRBV9; CDR3: ASSGGQGANEQY
size: few; J: TRBJ2-7; V: TRBV12-3/TRBV12-4; CDR3: ASSPAPGDYEQY
size: NA; J: TRBJ2-2; V: TRBV7-7; CDR3: ASSLALASVGTGELF
size: NA; J: TRBJ1-2; V: TRBV20-1; CDR3: LPRSYGYT
size: NA; J: TRBJ2-6; V: TRBV11-3; CDR3: ASSPEGVTGSGANVLT
size: NA; J: TRBJ2-2; V: TRBV11-2; CDR3: ASSSLVGRQGATGELF
size: few; J: TRBJ2-1; V: TRBV29-1; CDR3: SVEEPSYNEQF
size: few; J: TRBJ1-1; V: TRBV10-3; CDR3: AISEQGEDEAF
size: few; J: TRBJ1-2; V: TRBV6-5; CDR3: ASSGQYLGYGYT
size: few; J: TRBJ1-6; V: TRBV15; CDR3: ATSRDIRRTVNSPLH
size: NA; J: TRBJ2-1; V: TRBV18; CDR3: ASSPGSGGHNEQF
size: few; J: TRBJ2-7; V: TRBV24-1; CDR3: ATSGTGDYEQY
size: few; J: TRBJ1-2; V: TRBV12-3/TRBV12-4; CDR3: ASSLGQGSGYGYT
size: NA; J: TRBJ1-4; V: TRBV7-9; CDR3: ASSLATGGGEKLF
size: many; J: TRBJ1-1; V: TRBV12-3/TRBV12-4; CDR3: ASSLGRQTEAF
size: many; J: TRBJ2-2; V: TRBV12-3/TRBV12-4; CDR3: ASSPTGKRNTGELF
size: NA; J: TRBJ2-5; V: TRBV7-9; CDR3: ASNHDRAGETQY
size: NA; J: TRBJ2-1; V: TRBV25-1; CDR3: ASSEFGTSETNEQF
size: many; J: TRBJ2-2; V: TRBV19; CDR3: ATPKETGLTGELF
size: few; J: TRBJ1-6; V: TRBV6-5; CDR3: ASSSGRALRALH
size: NA; J: TRBJ2-5; V: TRBV7-2; CDR3: ASSLEYQETQY